This TCR beta chain derives from a study of blood T cell repertoires in COVID-19. Whole-study context: The origin of the acute and convalescent COVID-19 samples was the United States, Italy and Spain. In each case, the material was cDNA or gDNA derived from T cells, B-cell-depleted T cells, or PBMCs.

Germline assignment: CDR1 LNHDA and CDR2 SQIVND (reference sequence). The CDR3 loop spans 14 amino acids. The V gene lost 5 bases and the J gene lost 2 bases, with 12 bases spanning the gap. In the original workflow: It was from reference gene primer amplification that nucleated cell counts were estimated. The assay was immunoSEQ multiplex PCR, and TCRdb's table has in-frame clones only and misses some. V, J and clone size reflect that table, while D and trimming were determined from the DNA. The sample has tens of thousands of clones; around four fifths are singletons. This receptor was obtained from a man aged 65 to 79 with acute or convalescent COVID-19. The chain carries TRBV19 and TRBJ2-5; tentatively, D is TRBD1 (6 bases). Specimen: peripheral blood. The CDR3, as DNA: TGTGCCAGTAGTCTGGGACAACAACAAGAGACCCAGTACTTC. Protein: CASSLGQQQETQYF. Variable domain in full (rest from reference TRBV19 and TRBJ2-5): DGGITQSPKYLFRKEGQNVTLSCEQNLNHDAMYWYRQDPGQGLRLIYYSQIVNDFQKGDIAEGYSVSREKKESFPLTVTSAQKNPTAFYLCASSLGQQQETQYFGPGTRLLVL.